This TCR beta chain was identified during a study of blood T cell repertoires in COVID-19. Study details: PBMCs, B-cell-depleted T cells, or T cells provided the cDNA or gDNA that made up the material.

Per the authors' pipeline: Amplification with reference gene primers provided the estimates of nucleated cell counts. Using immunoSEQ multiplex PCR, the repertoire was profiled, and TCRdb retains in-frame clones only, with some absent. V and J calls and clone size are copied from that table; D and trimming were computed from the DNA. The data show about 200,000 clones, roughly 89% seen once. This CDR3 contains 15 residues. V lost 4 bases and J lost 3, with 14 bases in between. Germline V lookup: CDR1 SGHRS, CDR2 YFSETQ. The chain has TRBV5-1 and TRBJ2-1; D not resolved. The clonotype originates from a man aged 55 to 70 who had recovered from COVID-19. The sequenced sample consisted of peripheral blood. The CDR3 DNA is TGCGCCAGCAGCGTGACTCCATTCATCTACAATGAGCAGTTCTTC. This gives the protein CASSVTPFIYNEQFF.